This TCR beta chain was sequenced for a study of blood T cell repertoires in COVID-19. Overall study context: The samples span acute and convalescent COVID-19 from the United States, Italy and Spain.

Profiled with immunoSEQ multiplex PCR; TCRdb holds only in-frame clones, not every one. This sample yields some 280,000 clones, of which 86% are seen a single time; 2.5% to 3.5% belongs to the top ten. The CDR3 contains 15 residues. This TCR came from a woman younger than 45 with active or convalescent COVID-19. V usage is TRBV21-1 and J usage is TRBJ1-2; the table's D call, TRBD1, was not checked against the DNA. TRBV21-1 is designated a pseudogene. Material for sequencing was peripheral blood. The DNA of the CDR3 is TGTGCCAGCAGCAAAGCCGACAGGGGGCGAGGTGGCTACACCTTC. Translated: CASSKADRGRGGYTF.